These 31 T cell receptor beta chains share one sample of origin, sequenced in a study of shared clonotypes between healthy human individuals. Sequenced by immunoSEQ multiplex PCR; TCRdb stores in-frame clones only, minus some. The sample holds some 580,000 clones, 97% seen once. Sequenced material: naive CD4+ T cells sorted from blood. Regarding subset: CD45RA+ positively selected. The receptors here all came from a woman aged 25 to 39 in good health.

The chain recombines TRBV5-4 with TRBJ2-5; possibly TRBD2 for D (5 bases). V was pared by 0 bases and J by 0 bases, with 6 bases between. Germline V CDR1 and CDR2: SGHNT, YYREEE (reference sequence). The CDR3 runs to 14 residues. The CDR3 sequence: CASSLVLDQETQYF. For the CDR3, the DNA is TGTGCCAGCAGCTTGGTACTAGACCAAGAGACCCAGTACTTC. The full variable domain, rest sourced from reference TRBV5-4 and TRBJ2-5, is ETGVTQSPTHLIKTRGQQVTLRCSSQSGHNTVSWYQQALGQGPQFIFQYYREEENGRGNFPPRFSGLQFPNYSSELNVNALELDDSALYLCASSLVLDQETQYFGPGTRLLVL.

The DNA of the CDR3 is TGTGCCAGCAGCTTAGTAGGCCTAGGGAACACCGGGGAGCTGTTTTTT. Its translation is CASSLVGLGNTGELFF. The gene calls are TRBV11-2 and TRBJ2-2; no reliable D call. CDR1 and CDR2 (germline): SGHAT, FQNNGV. The CDR3 length is 16 residues. Trimming took 1 base from V and 1 from J, leaving 10 bases between them.

The chain employs TRBV20-1 and TRBJ2-7, with D perhaps TRBD2 (5 bases). The CDR3 is 11 amino acids. Deletions cut 6 bases from V and 6 bases from J, with 12 bases between. Germline V gene data show CDR1 as DFQATT and CDR2 as SNEGSKA (reference sequence). Here the CDR3 DNA reads TGCAGTGCCTCGAGGGTGGGCGAGCAGTACTTC. It specifies CSASRVGEQYF.

The gene calls are TRBV5-1 and TRBJ2-2, with D perhaps matching TRBD2 (6 bases). CDR1 is SGHRS and CDR2 is YFSETQ in the germline V gene. V lost 4 bases and J 1 base, leaving 11 bases between the germline ends. This CDR3 is 15 amino acids long. The CDR3 sequence: CASSRRRGNTGELFF. Written as DNA, the CDR3 is TGCGCCAGCAGCCGTAGGCGGGGGAACACCGGGGAGCTGTTTTTT.

V usage is TRBV15 and J usage is TRBJ2-7; the D is unclear. This CDR3 region has 15 residues. The germline gives CDR1 LNHNV, CDR2 YYDKDF (reference sequence). Trimming cost V 0 bases and J 0 bases, with 9 bases left between them. CDR3 nucleotide sequence: TGTGCCACCAGCAGAGAGGGCAAAACCTCCTACGAGCAGTACTTC. The encoded protein is CATSREGKTSYEQYF.

This chain links TRBV5-4 with TRBJ2-3; D ambiguous. Looked up from germline, CDR1 is SGHNT and CDR2 is YYREEE (reference sequence). The CDR3 consists of 14 residues. Trimming cost V 0 bases and J 1 base, with 6 bases left between them. DNA of the CDR3: TGTGCCAGCAGCTTGGGGACGGGCACAGATACGCAGTATTTT. Its protein product is CASSLGTGTDTQYF.

The chain employs TRBV27 and TRBJ2-6; maybe TRBD1 (5 bases). V was cut by 5 bases and J by 0 bases, with 8 bases left in between. CDR3 length equals 15 residues. The germline V gene encodes CDR1 MNHEY and CDR2 SMNVEV (reference sequence). The CDR3 here is CASSPRVSGANVLTF. CDR3 coding DNA: TGTGCCAGCAGTCCCAGGGTCTCTGGGGCCAACGTCCTGACTTTC.

The genes are TRBV5-5 and TRBJ2-7; 9 bases are shared with TRBD2. There are 15 residues in the CDR3. Germline lookup yields CDR1 SGHKS and CDR2 YYEKEE (reference sequence). Losses at the gene ends were 2 bases for V and 3 bases for J; bases not matched to a gene: 6. The CDR3 loop is CASSFLLAGVYEQYF. Here the CDR3 DNA reads TGTGCCAGCAGCTTTCTATTAGCGGGGGTCTACGAGCAGTACTTC.

The gene calls are TRBV7-8 and TRBJ2-5; D gene uncertain. The CDR3 covers 16 residues. CDR1 and CDR2 (germline): SGHVS, FQNEAQ. Trimming removed 0 bases from V and 1 base from J, with 12 bases in between. In DNA form, the CDR3 reads TGTGCCAGCAGCTTAGCGCGAATGTTTTCCCAAGAGACCCAGTACTTC. Its protein is CASSLARMFSQETQYF.

The genes are TRBV10-3 and TRBJ1-4; D is uncertain. CDR3 length equals 14 residues. Germline V gene data show CDR1 as ENHRY and CDR2 as SYGVKD. The ends were cut back, 2 bases at V and 4 bases at J, with 8 bases in the middle. The CDR3: CAISEAGDNEKLFF. DNA of the CDR3: TGTGCCATCAGTGAGGCCGGGGATAATGAAAAACTGTTTTTT.

The DNA for the CDR3 is TGCGCCAGCAGCTCTACTGGCGGGAGGAATTTCTACGAGCAGTACTTC. It is translated as CASSSTGGRNFYEQYF. This chain connects TRBV5-1 to TRBJ2-7; TRBD2 matches at 8 bases. Germline values: CDR1 SGHRS, CDR2 YFSETQ. The CDR3 totals 16 residues. V was clipped by 3 bases and J by 3 bases; unmatched bases: 11. Full variable domain (outside the CDR3, taken from reference TRBV5-1 and TRBJ2-7): KAGVTQTPRYLIKTRGQQVTLSCSPISGHRSVSWYQQTPGQGLQFLFEYFSETQRNKGNFPGRFSGRQFSNSRSEMNVSTLELGDSALYLCASSSTGGRNFYEQYFGPGTRLTVT.

The V gene is TRBV11-2, the J gene TRBJ2-7, with a possible D match to TRBD1 (6 bases). Germline lookup yields CDR1 SGHAT and CDR2 FQNNGV. This CDR3 is 15 amino acids long. Trimming took off 5 bases at V and 3 bases at J, with 17 bases between the two ends. The CDR3 sequence: CASSPPGATYYEQYF. In nucleotides, the CDR3 is TGTGCCAGCAGCCCACCAGGGGCTACTTACTACGAGCAGTACTTC.

Of note for this clone: At the DNA level, this CDR3 is encoded by other sequences in the same sample as well. V and J are TRBV11-2 and TRBJ1-2; tentatively, D is TRBD1 (5 bases). V gave up 1 base and J gave up 8 bases, with 20 bases separating them. Per germline, CDR1 SGHAT and CDR2 FQNNGV. There are 16 residues in the CDR3. The CDR3 bases are TGTGCCAGCAGCTTAGTGGGGCTCCCCATATCCTACGGCTACACCTTC. Translated: CASSLVGLPISYGYTF.

The chain links TRBV20-1 to TRBJ2-1; perhaps TRBD1 as D (5 bases). V gave up 5 bases and J gave up 5 bases, with 7 bases separating them. In germline, CDR1 is DFQATT, CDR2 SNEGSKA (reference sequence). There are 11 residues in the CDR3. Here the CDR3 reads CSAQGHNEQFF. In DNA, the CDR3 is TGCAGTGCTCAGGGTCACAATGAGCAGTTCTTC.

The gene calls are TRBV5-4 and TRBJ1-2, with 8 bases matching TRBD1. The CDR3 is 12 amino acids. J gave up 8 bases and V 4 bases, and 4 bases lay outside the gene matches. Germline V gene data show CDR1 as SGHNT and CDR2 as YYREEE (reference sequence). This CDR3 reads CASSATGDGYTF. The CDR3 DNA reads as TGTGCCAGCAGCGCGACAGGGGACGGCTACACCTTC.

The genes are TRBV27 and TRBJ1-5; 7 bases are a match to TRBD1. Germline trimming cut 2 bases from V and 6 bases from J; bases unmatched to any gene: 10. Germline V CDR1 and CDR2: MNHEY, SMNVEV (reference sequence). The CDR3 is 16 residues long. The CDR3 is CASSLGPRGISQPQHF. In nucleotides, the CDR3 is TGTGCCAGCAGTTTAGGCCCCAGGGGGATAAGTCAGCCCCAGCATTTT.

The chain is built from TRBV5-1 and TRBJ2-7, with D tentatively TRBD1 or TRBD2 (5 bases each). CDR1 is SGHRS and CDR2 is YFSETQ in the germline V gene. Trimming pared 7 bases from V and 0 bases from J, leaving 11 bases between. CDR3 length equals 13 residues. CDR3 sequence (DNA): TGCGCCAGCTCGGACGGGACCTCCTACGAGCAGTACTTC. Translating it yields CASSDGTSYEQYF.

J is TRBJ1-2 and V is TRBV5-1, with TRBD1 matching over 12 bases. Looked up from germline, CDR1 is SGHRS and CDR2 is YFSETQ. Germline trimming cut 7 bases from V and 7 bases from J; bases unmatched to any gene: 8. This CDR3 has 14 residues. The CDR3 region is CASGPGQGARGYTF. CDR3 bases: TGCGCCAGCGGACCGGGACAGGGGGCTCGTGGCTACACCTTC.

The chain joins TRBV21-1 to TRBJ2-5; whether TRBD2, the table's D call, matches the DNA was not checked. TRBV21-1 is a pseudogene locus. This CDR3 is built from 18 residues. CDR3 sequence (DNA): TGTGCCAGCAGCAACCCGACGAAAAAGGGAGGGAGGAGGGAGACCCAGTACTTC. Protein: CASSNPTKKGGRRETQYF.

The gene calls are TRBV7-8 and TRBJ2-3; D remains unclear. The CDR3 loop spans 17 amino acids. Germline-derived CDR1 and CDR2 are SGHVS and FQNEAQ. V lost 0 bases and J lost 0, with 13 bases in between. This CDR3 is CASSLAPTRLSTDTQYF. For the CDR3, the DNA is TGTGCCAGCAGCTTAGCCCCAACACGCCTCAGCACAGATACGCAGTATTTT.

The chain joins TRBV9 to TRBJ2-1, with 10 bases that match TRBD1. CDR3 length equals 19 residues. The junction had 12 bases not matched to a gene; V was cut back by 0 bases and J by 3 bases. The germline V gene has CDR1 SGDLS and CDR2 YYNGEE. CDR3 residues: CASSVGGTGESTFYNEQFF. CDR3 nucleotide sequence: TGTGCCAGCAGCGTAGGGGGGACAGGGGAAAGTACATTCTACAATGAGCAGTTCTTC.

The rearrangement uses TRBV19 and TRBJ1-1, with D hard to call. From germline, CDR1 is LNHDA and CDR2 SQIVND (reference sequence). Trimming took 0 bases from V and 10 from J, leaving 18 bases between them. The CDR3 contains 15 residues. CDR3 sequence reads: CASSIEAGPGVGAFF. CDR3 nucleotides: TGTGCCAGTAGTATAGAGGCAGGTCCCGGGGTAGGAGCTTTCTTT.

This sequence joins TRBV11-2 and TRBJ2-7; D ambiguous. This CDR3 contains 12 residues. V gave up 5 bases and J gave up 6 bases, with 11 bases separating them. Germline CDR1 SGHAT, CDR2 FQNNGV. CDR3 region: CASSPQTPEQYF. For the CDR3, the DNA is TGTGCCAGCAGCCCTCAGACTCCCGAGCAGTACTTC.

This chain links TRBV5-4 with TRBJ2-1; D may correspond to TRBD1 or TRBD2 (5 bases each). CDR3 length: 13 amino acids. Germline V gene data show CDR1 as SGHNT and CDR2 as YYREEE (reference sequence). With 5 bases removed from V and 6 bases from J, the gap between germline ends came to 12 bases. This chain's CDR3 is CASSEGPANEQFF. CDR3 DNA: TGTGCCAGCAGTGAGGGGCCGGCCAATGAGCAGTTCTTC.

Concerning this clone: Within the sample, other DNA sequences also encode this same CDR3. This chain uses TRBV5-1 with TRBJ2-2; 7 bases align to TRBD1. V trimming: 7 bases; J trimming: 0 bases; junction bases outside the gene matches: 6. This CDR3 comprises 15 residues. Per the germline V gene, CDR1 is SGHRS and CDR2 is YFSETQ. In DNA form, the CDR3 reads TGCGCCAGCCGTCCCGGGACAGCGAACACCGGGGAGCTGTTTTTT. Translated, it gives CASRPGTANTGELFF.

The rearrangement links TRBV5-1 to TRBJ2-2; D is undetermined. Germline V gives CDR1 SGHRS, CDR2 YFSETQ. CDR3 size: 13 residues. Trimming took off 1 base at V and 3 bases at J, with 4 bases between the two ends. The CDR3 nucleotides are TGCGCCAGCAGCTTGCCCGACACCGGGGAGCTGTTTTTT. Encoded protein: CASSLPDTGELFF.

Here the CDR3 reads CASSQESETAYEQYF. Written as DNA, the CDR3 is TGCGCCAGCAGCCAAGAGTCCGAAACAGCCTACGAGCAGTACTTC. The chain has TRBV4-1 and TRBJ2-7; D is ambiguous. V was shortened by 0 bases and J by 2 bases, with 11 bases between the two germline ends. CDR3 length: 15 residues. CDR1 is MGHRA, CDR2 YSYEKL, per germline.

The V call is TRBV7-9, the J call TRBJ2-7, with 10 positions matching TRBD2. The junction had 2 bases not matched to a gene; V was cut back by 1 base and J by 2 bases. Germline assignment: CDR1 SEHNR and CDR2 FQNEAQ (reference sequence). This CDR3 spans 15 amino acids. CDR3 protein: CASSLVLAGAYEQYF. The CDR3 DNA sequence: TGTGCCAGCAGCTTAGTTCTAGCGGGAGCCTACGAGCAGTACTTC. Variable domain in full (rest from reference TRBV7-9 and TRBJ2-7): DTGVSQNPRHKITKRGQNVTFRCDPISEHNRLYWYRQTLGQGPEFLTYFQNEAQLEKSRLLSDRFSAERPKGSFSTLEIQRTEQGDSAMYLCASSLVLAGAYEQYFGPGTRLTVT.

J is TRBJ2-3 and V is TRBV11-2; 7 positions agree with TRBD2. The CDR3 extends over 12 amino acids. Germline V lookup: CDR1 SGHAT, CDR2 FQNNGV. Trimming removed 5 bases from V and 8 bases from J; junction bases left unmatched: 4. CDR3 residues: CASSATGGTQYF. For the CDR3, the DNA is TGTGCCAGCAGCGCCACGGGAGGTACGCAGTATTTT. Full variable domain (remainder filled in from reference TRBV11-2 and TRBJ2-3): EAGVAQSPRYKIIEKRQSVAFWCNPISGHATLYWYQQILGQGPKLLIQFQNNGVVDDSQLPKDRFSAERLKGVDSTLKIQPAKLEDSAVYLCASSATGGTQYFGPGTRLTVL.

The chain has TRBV11-2 and TRBJ2-7; TRBD1 is a possible D gene (6 bases). The V and J ends lost 4 bases and 1 base respectively, with 14 bases between them. This CDR3 comprises 15 residues. The germline V gene has CDR1 SGHAT and CDR2 FQNNGV. The CDR3 bases are TGTGCCAGCAGCTGGGACGGACAGATTTCCTACGAGCAGTACTTC. Translated: CASSWDGQISYEQYF.

This chain links TRBV5-1 with TRBJ2-7, with 9 nucleotides matching TRBD1. The length of the CDR3 is 14 residues. Germline V gives CDR1 SGHRS, CDR2 YFSETQ. The ends lost 9 bases at V and 7 bases at J; junction bases unmatched: 14. CDR3 nucleotide sequence: TGCGCCACCAAAGTCGGGGACAGGGTTGGGGAGCAGTACTTC. As protein: CATKVGDRVGEQYF.